The source of this TCR beta chain is a study of T cell repertoires in aging, cancer and after chemotherapy. Study findings and constraints: In cancer patients, declining TCR diversity with age involved lost richness and lost evenness.

Amplification of TCR beta used genomic DNA extracted from peripheral blood. Turning to this clonotype: Its antigen is undetermined.

TRB rearrangements spanning V, D and J were amplified using mixed TRB-A/B primers. MiXCR, applied by TCRdb to the multiplex PCR reads, yields one record per CDR3 protein. The sample contains some 1,500 distinct CDR3 sequences, about a third of which appear only once. Sequenced: blood. This receptor was taken from a human donor with a solid tumor.

CDR3 nucleotides: TGTGCCAGCAGCCTAATGAAAGGCGGGAACACCGGGGAGCTGTTTTTT. It encodes CASSLMKGGNTGELFF. The chain couples TRBV7-6 to TRBJ2-2, with D unresolved. This CDR3 is built from 16 residues. V lost 5 bases and J 1 base, leaving 14 bases between the germline ends. The germline CDR1 and CDR2 sequences are SGHVS and FNYEAQ.